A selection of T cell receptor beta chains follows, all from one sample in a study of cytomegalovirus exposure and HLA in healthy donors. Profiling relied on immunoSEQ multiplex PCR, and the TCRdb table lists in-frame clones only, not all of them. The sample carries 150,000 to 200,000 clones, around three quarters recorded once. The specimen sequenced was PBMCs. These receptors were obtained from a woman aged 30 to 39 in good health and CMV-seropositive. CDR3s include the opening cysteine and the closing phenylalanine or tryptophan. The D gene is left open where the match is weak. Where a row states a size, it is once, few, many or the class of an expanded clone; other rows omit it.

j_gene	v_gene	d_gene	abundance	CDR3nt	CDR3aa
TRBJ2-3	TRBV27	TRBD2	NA	TGTGCCAGCAGTGGGGGACTAGCGGGCGCTAGCACAGATACGCAGTATTTT	CASSGGLAGASTDTQYF
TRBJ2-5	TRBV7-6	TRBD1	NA	TGTGCCAGCAGCTTAGGGACAGGGCAAGAGACCCAGTACTTC	CASSLGTGQETQYF
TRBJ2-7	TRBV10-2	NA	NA	TGCGCCAGCAGACACACCGGGACACCGACCTACGAGCAGTACTTC	CASRHTGTPTYEQYF
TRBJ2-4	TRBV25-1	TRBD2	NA	TGTGCCAGCAGCCATCCTAGCGGGGGGGCCAAAAACATTCAGTACTTC	CASSHPSGGAKNIQYF
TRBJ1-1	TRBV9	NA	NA	TGTGCCAGCAGCAACAGGGTACAAAACACTGAAGCTTTCTTT	CASSNRVQNTEAFF
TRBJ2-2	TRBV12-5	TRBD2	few	TGTGCTAGTGGTAGCGGGGCGGACACCGGGGAGCTGTTTTTT	CASGSGADTGELFF
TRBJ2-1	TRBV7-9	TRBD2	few	TGTGCCAGCAGCTTAGCCCCATTGCTGCTAGCGGGAAACAATGAGCAGTTCTTC	CASSLAPLLLAGNNEQFF
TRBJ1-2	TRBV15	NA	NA	TGTGCCACCAGCAGAGGTCCCGCTCGGGGAGTCTATGGCTACACCTTC	CATSRGPARGVYGYTF
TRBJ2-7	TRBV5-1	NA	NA	TGCGCCAGCAGCTCGGGATCAGAGGACGAGCAGTACTTC	CASSSGSEDEQYF
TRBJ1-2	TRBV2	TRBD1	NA	TGTGCCAGCAGGCGGGACAGGGCGGACGCTAACTATGGCTACACCTTC	CASRRDRADANYGYTF
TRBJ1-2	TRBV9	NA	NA	TGTGCCAGCAGCGAACAATGGGGGGGGGTGCTGGGCTACACCTTC	CASSEQWGGVLGYTF
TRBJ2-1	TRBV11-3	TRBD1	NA	TGTGCCAGCAGCCGTTACGGACAGGTTGAGCAGTTCTTC	CASSRYGQVEQFF
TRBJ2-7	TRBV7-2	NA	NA	TGTGCCAGCAGCTTATCAGGGGACGAGCAGTACTTC	CASSLSGDEQYF
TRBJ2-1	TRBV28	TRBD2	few	TGTGCCAGCAGCTCCGGACTAGCGGGGGGGCCCCACAATGAGCAGTTCTTC	CASSSGLAGGPHNEQFF
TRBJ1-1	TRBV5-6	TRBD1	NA	TGTGCCAGCAGCAGAGGGGGCAGGAACACTGAAGCTTTCTTT	CASSRGGRNTEAFF
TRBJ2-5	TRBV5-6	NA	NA	TGTGCCAGCAGCCTTGGGGCCCAAGAGACCCAGTACTTC	CASSLGAQETQYF
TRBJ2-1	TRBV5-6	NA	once	TGTGCCAGCAGCTTCATAAGCCCCATAGGGGATGAGCAGTTCTTC	CASSFISPIGDEQFF
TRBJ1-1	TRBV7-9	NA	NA	TGTGCCAGCAGCCTCAGGGCCTACACTGAAGCTTTCTTT	CASSLRAYTEAFF
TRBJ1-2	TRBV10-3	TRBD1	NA	TGTGCCATCAGTGATGCCGGGACAGGGGGCTACTATGGCTACACCTTC	CAISDAGTGGYYGYTF
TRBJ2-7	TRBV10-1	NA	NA	TGCGCCAGCAGTGCTGAGGTAGGCACCGAGCAGTACTTC	CASSAEVGTEQYF
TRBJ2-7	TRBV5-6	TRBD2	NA	TGTGCCAGCAGACCACGGGGGGGTTTGGGGGAGCAGTACTTC	CASRPRGGLGEQYF
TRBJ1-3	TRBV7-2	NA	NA	TGTGCCAGCAGCCCCCAACCGCAGGGAACTGGAAACACCATATATTTT	CASSPQPQGTGNTIYF
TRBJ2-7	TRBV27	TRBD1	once	TGTGCCAGCAGTCCAGGACAGGGACCCTCATCCTACGAGCAGTACTTC	CASSPGQGPSSYEQYF
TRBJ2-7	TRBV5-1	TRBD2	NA	TGCGCCAGCAGCTTGGCTACTAGCGGGAGCCTCTACGAGCAGTACTTC	CASSLATSGSLYEQYF
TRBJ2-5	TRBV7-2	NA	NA	TGTGCCAGCAGCTTAAAGGGGGTGGTGGAGACCCAGTACTTC	CASSLKGVVETQYF
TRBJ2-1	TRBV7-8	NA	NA	TGTGCCAGCAGCCCAACTAGCTCCGGTGGGCAGTTCTTC	CASSPTSSGGQFF
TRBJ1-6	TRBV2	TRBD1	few	TGTGCCAGCAGTGAAGGATTGGGACAGGAACTCCACTTT	CASSEGLGQELHF
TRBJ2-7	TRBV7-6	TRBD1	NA	TGTGCCAGCAGCCCTGGGACAGGGGGCGCAAAAACCTACGAGCAGTACTTC	CASSPGTGGAKTYEQYF
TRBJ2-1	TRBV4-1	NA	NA	TGCGCCAGCAGCCAAGAGGTTCTGGCTTTTGAGCAGTTCTTC	CASSQEVLAFEQFF
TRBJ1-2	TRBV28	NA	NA	TGTGCCAGCAGTTTTCGGGGAATAGGTGGCTACACCTTC	CASSFRGIGGYTF
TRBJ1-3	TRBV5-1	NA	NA	TGCGCCAGCAGCATCCGGACCGGAGGTGACGGAAACACCATATATTTT	CASSIRTGGDGNTIYF
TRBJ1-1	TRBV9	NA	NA	TGTGCCAGCAGCCAAATGCTTTCCCAGGGCCCCCTTGTCGAAAGCTCTGAAGCTTTCTTT	CASSQMLSQGPLVESSEAFF
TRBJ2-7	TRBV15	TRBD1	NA	TGTGCCACCAGCACGAGGGGACAGAGACAATACGAGCAGTACTTC	CATSTRGQRQYEQYF
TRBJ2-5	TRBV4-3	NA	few	TGCGCCAGCAGCCAAGAGAGGACTGTACAAGAGACCCAGTACTTC	CASSQERTVQETQYF
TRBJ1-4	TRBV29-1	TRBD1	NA	TGCAGCGTTCTCAGACAGGGGAGTGAAAAACTGTTTTTT	CSVLRQGSEKLFF
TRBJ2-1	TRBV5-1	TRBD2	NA	TGCGCCAGCAGCTTTAGCGGGGGGGGAAACAATGAGCAGTTCTTC	CASSFSGGGNNEQFF
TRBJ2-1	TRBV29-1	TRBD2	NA	TGCAGCGGGGTCAGCGGGGGCTCCTACAATGAGCAGTTCTTC	CSGVSGGSYNEQFF
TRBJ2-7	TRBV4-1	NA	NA	TGCGCCAGCAGCCAAGTGTCTTCCGTAGACTACGAGCAGTACTTC	CASSQVSSVDYEQYF
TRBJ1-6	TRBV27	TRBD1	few	TGTGCCAGCAGTTCCCACCTCGACAGGGGCAATTCACCCCTCCACTTT	CASSSHLDRGNSPLHF
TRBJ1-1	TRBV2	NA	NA	TGTGCCAGCAGGGACCCATCGGGGACTGAAGCTTTCTTT	CASRDPSGTEAFF
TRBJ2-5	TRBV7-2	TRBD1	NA	TGTGCCAGCAGCCGTCTGGGACAGGCACAAGAGACCCAGTACTTC	CASSRLGQAQETQYF